The rows below give T cell receptor beta chains drawn from one sample of a study of blood T cell repertoires in COVID-19. Only in-frame clones appear in the TCRdb table, and some are missing; sequencing was by immunoSEQ multiplex PCR. Among tens of thousands of clones listed, about 88% were seen once. The specimen was peripheral blood. The receptors stem from a human donor in a cohort sampled during active COVID-19. CDR3s include the opening cysteine and the closing phenylalanine or tryptophan. D genes are given only for firm matches. Rows give clone size only sometimes, using once, few, many, or a class for an expanded clone.

D,J,V,size,CDR3,DNA
NA,TRBJ2-1,TRBV27,once,CASGLFDRLEQFF,TGTGCCAGCGGACTTTTTGACAGGCTTGAGCAGTTCTTC
TRBD2,TRBJ2-5,TRBV6-6,once,CASSYEPGRAGETQYF,TGTGCCAGCAGTTACGAGCCCGGGAGGGCCGGAGAGACCCAGTACTTC
NA,TRBJ1-1,TRBV7-8,NA,CASSFRDTEAFF,TGTGCCAGCAGCTTCCGGGACACTGAAGCTTTCTTT
TRBD2,TRBJ2-3,TRBV4-3,few,CASSQEAGTSGGDTQYF,TGCGCCAGCAGCCAAGAAGCCGGGACTAGCGGTGGAGATACGCAGTATTTT
NA,TRBJ1-5,TRBV11-2,NA,CASSFYGSNQPQHF,TGTGCCAGCAGCTTCTACGGGAGCAATCAGCCCCAGCATTTT
NA,TRBJ2-5,TRBV6-6,NA,CASSHQGNEETQYF,TGTGCCAGCAGCCACCAGGGTAATGAGGAGACCCAGTACTTC
TRBD2,TRBJ2-3,TRBV11-3,NA,CASSTGLAGSSTDTQYF,TGTGCCAGCAGCACCGGACTAGCGGGTTCTAGCACAGATACGCAGTATTTT
NA,TRBJ1-3,TRBV11-2,few,CASSDYRQARSGNTIYF,TGTGCCAGCAGCGACTACCGACAGGCCCGATCTGGAAACACCATATATTTT
NA,TRBJ2-3,TRBV6-1,NA,CASSEYSSDTQYF,TGTGCCAGCAGTGAATACAGTTCCGATACGCAGTATTTT
NA,TRBJ2-1,TRBV5-4,NA,CASSLAGMFSEQFF,TGTGCCAGCAGCTTGGCCGGGATGTTCAGTGAGCAGTTCTTC
TRBD1,TRBJ1-5,TRBV30,NA,CAWSGQGLNQPQHF,TGTGCCTGGAGCGGACAGGGCCTCAATCAGCCCCAGCATTTT
NA,TRBJ2-7,TRBV20-1,NA,CSASPTQAGSYEQYF,TGCAGTGCTAGTCCAACTCAGGCGGGGAGCTACGAGCAGTACTTC
NA,TRBJ1-1,TRBV19,NA,CASRVTGGTEAFF,TGTGCCAGTAGGGTTACAGGTGGGACTGAAGCTTTCTTT
NA,TRBJ2-4,TRBV7-3,NA,CASSLGGGANIQYF,TGTGCCAGCAGCTTGGGAGGTGGGGCGAACATTCAGTACTTC
TRBD1,TRBJ2-7,TRBV9,NA,CASSAKPGTGGMYEQYF,TGTGCCAGCAGCGCGAAACCTGGGACAGGGGGCATGTACGAGCAGTACTTC
TRBD1,TRBJ1-4,TRBV4-3,NA,CASSQGDRPDEKLFF,TGCGCCAGCAGCCAAGGGGACAGGCCCGATGAAAAACTGTTTTTT
NA,TRBJ2-2,TRBV12-3/TRBV12-4,NA,CASSFVGGGELFF,TGTGCCAGCAGTTTTGTGGGAGGCGGGGAGCTGTTTTTT
TRBD2,TRBJ2-7,TRBV4-2,NA,CASSQAQGLAGGTGEQYF,TGTGCCAGCAGCCAAGCCCAAGGACTAGCGGGAGGAACGGGCGAGCAGTACTTC
TRBD2,TRBJ2-3,TRBV18,NA,CASSPPEAGGGTDTQYF,TGTGCCAGCTCACCCCCGGAGGCGGGGGGGGGCACAGATACGCAGTATTTT
TRBD2,TRBJ2-2,TRBV6-2/TRBV6-3,NA,CASSSRVLAGAAGELFF,TGTGCCAGCAGTTCCCGCGTCCTAGCGGGGGCTGCCGGGGAGCTGTTTTTT
TRBD2,TRBJ2-1,TRBV12-3/TRBV12-4,NA,CASAGVDEQFF,TGTGCCAGCGCGGGAGTTGATGAGCAGTTCTTC
NA,TRBJ1-3,TRBV6-6,NA,CASSPTSQPSGNTIYF,TGTGCCAGCAGTCCGACCTCACAGCCCTCTGGAAACACCATATATTTT